The rows below give T cell receptor beta chains drawn from one sample of a study of blood T cell repertoires in COVID-19. This table comes from immunoSEQ multiplex PCR, and its TCRdb copy is limited to in-frame clones, with some not included. Of roughly 100,000 clones in the sample, around 92% were seen once. The sequenced sample consisted of peripheral blood. These receptors came from a woman in her fifties or sixties with acute or convalescent COVID-19. The CDR3 runs from the conserved cysteine through the conserved F or W. A D gene is named only where the DNA matches it firmly. Where a row states a size, it is once, few, many or the class of an expanded clone; other rows omit it.

V gene	J gene	clone size	CDR3 length	D gene	CDR3 DNA	CDR3 protein
TRBV11-2	TRBJ1-1	NA	12	NA	TGTGCCAGCAGTCCCCAGACAGGCGCAGCTTTCTTT	CASSPQTGAAFF
TRBV7-9	TRBJ2-1	NA	16	TRBD2	TGTGCCAGCAGCTTAGGAGCGGGAGTGGCCTACAATGAGCAGTTCTTC	CASSLGAGVAYNEQFF
TRBV30	TRBJ1-6	NA	13	NA	TGTGCCTGCCTTGTGGGGGGTAATTCACCCCTCCACTTT	CACLVGGNSPLHF
TRBV20-1	TRBJ1-6	NA	14	NA	TGCAGTGCTAGTGCCCGGGGCTATAATTCACCCCTCCACTTT	CSASARGYNSPLHF
TRBV19	TRBJ2-2	NA	13	NA	TGTGCCAGTACACTTGGTTTTACCGGGGAGCTGTTTTTT	CASTLGFTGELFF
TRBV9	TRBJ2-2	NA	16	NA	TGTGCCAGCAGCCCCCGGGGGATCCTGAACACCGGGGAGCTGTTTTTT	CASSPRGILNTGELFF
TRBV6-5	TRBJ2-5	NA	15	NA	TGTGCCAGCAGACCCCGAGCGGGCCGCCAAGAGACCCAGTACTTC	CASRPRAGRQETQYF
TRBV29-1	TRBJ1-2	once	13	NA	TGCAGCGTTGTGGACAATTCTAACTATGGCTACACCTTC	CSVVDNSNYGYTF
TRBV13	TRBJ1-1	NA	16	NA	TGTGCCAGCAGCTTATTTCGGAACAGTAGGGGGACTGAAGCTTTCTTT	CASSLFRNSRGTEAFF
TRBV30	TRBJ1-4	NA	15	TRBD1	TGTGCCTGGAACAGGGGGGTTATCGGTAATGAAAAACTGTTTTTT	CAWNRGVIGNEKLFF
TRBV5-6	TRBJ2-2	NA	13	NA	TGTGCCAGCGGAATCGCAGGGTCCGGGGAGCTGTTTTTT	CASGIAGSGELFF
TRBV11-2	TRBJ2-1	NA	16	TRBD2	TGTGCCAGCAGCTTAGCCCTAACTAGCGGGAGGGGTGAGCAGTTCTTC	CASSLALTSGRGEQFF
TRBV21-1	TRBJ2-7	NA	18	NA	TGTGCCAGCAGCAAAATTGAAGACAGGGGGGGATTACGCGACGAGCAGTACTTC	CASSKIEDRGGLRDEQYF
TRBV24-1	TRBJ1-2	once	15	NA	TGTGCCACCAGTGATTTTGCCAGGGGAAGCTGGGGCTACACCTTC	CATSDFARGSWGYTF
TRBV5-8	TRBJ2-7	NA	18	TRBD2	TGTGCCAGCAGCTATGTTGCACTAGCGGGAGTGAGGCGCTACGAGCAGTACTTC	CASSYVALAGVRRYEQYF
TRBV7-9	TRBJ2-1	NA	16	NA	TGTGCCAGCAGCCTAGGTCTATCGGGGGTCTTAGATGAGCAGTTCTTC	CASSLGLSGVLDEQFF
TRBV12-3/TRBV12-4	TRBJ2-5	NA	12	NA	TGTGCCAGCAGTTTAATAAAAGAGACCCAGTACTTC	CASSLIKETQYF
TRBV19	TRBJ2-2	NA	16	NA	TGTGCCAGTAGTACCTCCCGACTAGCGAACACCGGGGAGCTGTTTTTT	CASSTSRLANTGELFF
TRBV4-1	TRBJ1-2	NA	16	NA	TGCGCCAGCAGCCAAGATGTGACACTCCCTGGTTACGGCTACACCTTC	CASSQDVTLPGYGYTF
TRBV6-1	TRBJ1-3	NA	16	NA	TGTGCCAGCAGTGAAATAGAGGCCTTCTCTGGAAACACCATATATTTT	CASSEIEAFSGNTIYF
TRBV5-4	TRBJ2-1	NA	15	TRBD1	TGTGCCAGCAGCTTGGCCTGGGACAGGGCCAATGAGCAGTTCTTC	CASSLAWDRANEQFF
TRBV5-6	TRBJ1-1	NA	15	NA	TGTGCCAGCAGCCCGGTGGGCGGGGGAGACACTGAAGCTTTCTTT	CASSPVGGGDTEAFF
TRBV25-1	TRBJ1-1	NA	12	NA	TGTGCCAGCAGTGAGGGAGGGCTGAGAGCTTTCTTT	CASSEGGLRAFF
TRBV30	TRBJ1-4	NA	16	TRBD1	TGTGCCTGGACTACCGGGCAGGGGGCATCTAATGAAAAACTGTTTTTT	CAWTTGQGASNEKLFF
TRBV19	TRBJ2-2	NA	13	NA	TGTGCCAGTTCCCACGGGAGAACCGGGGAGCTGTTTTTT	CASSHGRTGELFF
TRBV4-1	TRBJ2-3	NA	16	TRBD2	TGCGCCAGCAGCCAGGGACTAGCGGTTAGCACAGATACGCAGTATTTT	CASSQGLAVSTDTQYF
TRBV5-1	TRBJ1-1	NA	15	TRBD1	TGCGCCAGCAGCTTAGACGGACAGGGGAACACTGAAGCTTTCTTT	CASSLDGQGNTEAFF
TRBV5-1	TRBJ2-1	NA	16	TRBD2	TGCGCCAGCAGCATGCTAGCGGGAATGTCCTACAATGAGCAGTTCTTC	CASSMLAGMSYNEQFF
TRBV6-5	TRBJ2-1	NA	14	NA	TGTGCCAGCAGTTACTCTCAGGGATCGCGTGAGCAGTTCTTC	CASSYSQGSREQFF
TRBV18	TRBJ2-7	NA	15	NA	TGTGCCAGCTCGTCTACAGGACCGACAACCTACGAGCAGTACTTC	CASSSTGPTTYEQYF
TRBV9	TRBJ2-1	NA	15	NA	TGTGCCAGCAGCGCCTCCCCAGGGCGAATCAATGAGCAGTTCTTC	CASSASPGRINEQFF
TRBV5-8	TRBJ2-1	NA	13	NA	TGTGCCAGCAGAAGGGGCGAGGCCAATGAGCAGTTCTTC	CASRRGEANEQFF
TRBV4-1	TRBJ2-7	NA	15	TRBD2	TGCGCCAGCAGCCAAGTCGGCGGGGGGGCCTACGAGCAGTACTTC	CASSQVGGGAYEQYF
TRBV9	TRBJ2-1	NA	15	TRBD2	TGTGCCAGCAGCCAAGAGCGGGAGGTCTGGAATGAGCAGTTCTTC	CASSQEREVWNEQFF
TRBV3-1/TRBV3-2	TRBJ2-1	NA	17	TRBD2	TGTGCCAGCAGCCCTCGATCGGGACTAGCGAAACACAATGAGCAGTTCTTC	CASSPRSGLAKHNEQFF
TRBV9	TRBJ1-1	NA	16	TRBD1	TGTGCCAGCAGCGCGCGACAGGGGTTAGTTAACACTGAAGCTTTCTTT	CASSARQGLVNTEAFF
TRBV19	TRBJ1-5	once	13	NA	TGTGCCAGTAGTCTCACGTGGAGGGCGCCCCAGCATTTT	CASSLTWRAPQHF
TRBV25-1	TRBJ1-5	NA	16	NA	TGTGCCAGCAGTGATGCAGGGGCGAGTAGCAATCAGCCCCAGCATTTT	CASSDAGASSNQPQHF
TRBV28	TRBJ1-5	NA	15	NA	TGTGCCAGCAGTTTATGGTCGTATGGCAATCAGCCCCAGCATTTT	CASSLWSYGNQPQHF
TRBV18	TRBJ1-2	NA	19	TRBD1	TGTGCCAGCTCACCACCGAGGACAGGACAGTCTTTTTTAAACTATGGCTACACCTTC	CASSPPRTGQSFLNYGYTF
TRBV9	TRBJ2-5	NA	16	TRBD2	TGTGCCAGCAGCGTAGATAGCGGGGGTCAATCGGAGACCCAGTACTTC	CASSVDSGGQSETQYF
TRBV6-1	TRBJ2-7	NA	14	TRBD2	TGTGCCAGCAGTGAAAGGGGGGGACTAGCGGGAAAGTACTTC	CASSERGGLAGKYF
TRBV20-1	TRBJ2-1	NA	13	NA	TGCAGTGCTAGTCCGGGGGAGGGGGTAAGGCAGTTCTTC	CSASPGEGVRQFF
TRBV5-1	TRBJ2-6	NA	14	NA	TGCGCCAGCAGCTTCAACTCTGGGGCCAACGTCCTGACTTTC	CASSFNSGANVLTF
TRBV5-5	TRBJ1-3	NA	15	NA	TGTGCCAGCAGCTTGAGAGGTTCATCTGGAAACACCATATATTTT	CASSLRGSSGNTIYF